The 5 T cell receptor beta chains listed next were all sequenced from one sample in a study of T-cell reconstitution after alpha-beta-depleted transplantation in children. Preparing the TCRbeta library involved the use of unique molecular identifiers. One entry per CDR3 protein, called by TCRdb with MiXCR from the PCR reads. The repertoire holds approximately 500,000 distinct CDR3 sequences, with more than 20% as singletons. This sample comprised PBMCs, obtained before TCRalphabeta/CD19-depleted stem cell transplant. Source of these receptors: a boy less than two years old with Wiskott-Aldrich syndrome, due to receive a stem cell transplant.

The chain uses TRBV20-1 and TRBJ2-1; TRBD2 aligns across 13 bases. The V gene's germline CDR1 is DFQATT and CDR2 SNEGSKA (reference sequence). CDR3 length: 16 residues. V trimming: 4 bases; J trimming: 3 bases; junction bases outside the gene matches: 6. The CDR3 DNA reads TGCAGTGCTACGAGACTAGCGGGAGGTCTCTACAATGAGCAGTTCTTC. Its protein product is CSATRLAGGLYNEQFF.

The V gene is TRBV28, the J gene TRBJ2-7, with 9 nucleotides matching TRBD2. J gave up 2 bases and V 10 bases, and 12 bases lay outside the gene matches. The CDR3 contains 15 residues. Germline-derived CDR1 and CDR2 are MDHEN and SYDVKM. The CDR3 loop reads CATKTPSSGAYEQYF. The CDR3 bases are TGTGCCACCAAGACCCCGTCTAGCGGGGCCTACGAGCAGTACTTC. The variable domain in full, with the rest retrieved from reference TRBV28 and TRBJ2-7, is DVKVTQSSRYLVKRTGEKVFLECVQDMDHENMFWYRQDPGLGLRLIYFSYDVKMKEKGDIPEGYSVSREKKERFSLILESASTNQTSMYLCATKTPSSGAYEQYFGPGTRLTVT.

The sample holds a few counts of this clonotype. The chain links TRBV9 to TRBJ1-6; D gene ambiguous. This CDR3 is 15 amino acids long. Germline assignment: CDR1 SGDLS and CDR2 YYNGEE. The V end lost 0 bases, the J end lost 9 bases, and 13 bases lay between the germline ends. CDR3: CASSVDGLGISPLHF. CDR3 DNA sequence: TGTGCCAGCAGCGTAGACGGGCTGGGTATTTCACCCCTCCACTTT.

This clonotype was observed a few times. The rearrangement joins TRBV7-8 to TRBJ1-5; D is undetermined. This CDR3 spans 15 amino acids. The germline gives CDR1 SGHVS, CDR2 FQNEAQ. Trimming shortened V by 5 bases and J by 2 bases, and 13 bases separated the two germline ends. Here the CDR3 DNA reads TGTGCCAGCAGCCCCTCCTTAGTTCGCAATCAGCCCCAGCATTTT. As protein: CASSPSLVRNQPQHF.

Many counts were recorded for this clonotype. The genes are TRBV11-2 and TRBJ2-2; no clear D. CDR3 size: 13 residues. Looked up from germline, CDR1 is SGHAT and CDR2 is FQNNGV. Trimming removed 5 bases at V and 2 bases at J, with 6 bases between. Here the CDR3 reads CASSPTNTGELFF. CDR3 coding DNA: TGTGCCAGCAGCCCGACTAACACCGGGGAGCTGTTTTTT.